What follows are 10 T cell receptor beta chains derived from one specimen sequenced in a study of CD8+ T cells in alopecia areata. Extraction of RNA preceded its reverse transcription into cDNA, which served as the sequencing template. Assay: immunoSEQ multiplex PCR; the TCRdb copy retains only in-frame clones and omits some. Here the sample spans 130,000 to 150,000 clones, roughly 46% being singletons. The material was CD4+ T cells sorted from blood, obtained at week 0. These receptors all stem from a human donor with alopecia areata.

This clone was observed a few times. The chain uses TRBV6-1 and TRBJ1-2, with D unresolved. Trimming stripped 1 base from V and 8 bases from J, with 14 bases between. The CDR3 covers 14 residues. CDR1 and CDR2 from the germline V gene are MNHNS and SASEGT. CDR3 nucleotide sequence: TGTGCCAGCAGTGAAGTGGTCAGCACGCCCGGCTACACCTTC. Translation: CASSEVVSTPGYTF.

The chain carries TRBV7-2 and TRBJ2-3; 8 nucleotides line up with TRBD1. The germline gives CDR1 SGHTA, CDR2 FQGNSA. V gave up 4 bases and J gave up 0 bases; unmatched junction bases: 6. CDR3 length: 16 amino acids. The CDR3 loop is CASSSGQGFSTDTQYF. The CDR3, as DNA: TGTGCCAGCAGCTCCGGACAGGGATTTAGCACAGATACGCAGTATTTT.

The chain uses TRBV23-1 and TRBJ2-3; no clear D gene. TRBV23-1 is treated as an ORF (open reading frame) with a function not yet certain. The V gene lost 11 bases and the J gene lost 2 bases, with 23 bases spanning the gap. The CDR3 loop spans 16 amino acids. CDR3 sequence: CAPPRWVQTHTDTQYF. The CDR3 bases are TGCGCCCCCCCTCGGTGGGTTCAGACCCACACAGATACGCAGTATTTT.

The rearrangement joins TRBV7-2 to TRBJ1-1; D may be TRBD1 (6 bases). The CDR3 length is 14 residues. Germline V gives CDR1 SGHTA, CDR2 FQGNSA. V lost 1 base and J 7 bases, leaving 13 bases between the germline ends. The CDR3 region has the DNA TGTGCCAGCAGCTTAGATCTGGGGGCGGGTGAAGCTTTCTTT. Its translation: CASSLDLGAGEAFF.

This chain links TRBV23-1 with TRBJ1-1, with D possibly being TRBD1 (5 bases). TRBV23-1 is given ORF status, its function remaining uncertain. V shed 0 bases and J shed 3 bases, with 11 bases lying between them. The CDR3 contains 15 residues. The CDR3 is CASSQSPGQHTEAFF. For the CDR3, the DNA is TGCGCCAGCAGTCAATCGCCGGGGCAGCACACTGAAGCTTTCTTT.

About this clone: In the same sample, other DNA sequences code for this CDR3. This chain uses TRBV27 with TRBJ2-2, with unresolved D. V lost 4 bases and J lost 4, with 4 bases in between. This CDR3 comprises 12 residues. CDR1 MNHEY and CDR2 SMNVEV come from the germline V gene (reference sequence). Here the CDR3 DNA reads TGTGCCAGCAGTTCTACCACCGGGGAGCTGTTTTTT. Protein product: CASSSTTGELFF.

The CDR3 is CAWRGTALASGANVLTF. CDR3 DNA sequence: TGTGCCTGGAGGGGGACAGCCCTTGCCTCTGGGGCCAACGTCCTGACTTTC. V and J are TRBV30 and TRBJ2-6, with 7 bases lining up with TRBD1. CDR3 length equals 17 residues. Per the germline V gene, CDR1 is GTSNPN and CDR2 is SVGIG (reference sequence). With 3 bases clipped from V and 0 bases from J, the junction kept 8 bases outside the gene matches.

The chain carries TRBV9 and TRBJ1-1, with D tentatively TRBD1 (5 bases). Germline V gene sequence: CDR1 SGDLS, CDR2 YYNGEE. The CDR3 spans 12 residues. V was clipped by 4 bases and J by 5 bases, with 9 bases between them. The CDR3 bases are TGTGCCAGCAGCCCCTCAGGGACTGAAGCTTTCTTT. Translating it yields CASSPSGTEAFF.

J is TRBJ1-5 and V is TRBV30, with D unresolved. This CDR3 has 14 amino acids. V lost 0 bases to trimming and J lost 7 bases, with 13 bases between them. Germline V lookup: CDR1 GTSNPN, CDR2 SVGIG (reference sequence). DNA of the CDR3: TGTGCCTGGAGTGTACCCAGTTTTAGACAGCCCCAGCATTTT. It codes for CAWSVPSFRQPQHF.

This clone has only a few counts. The rearrangement joins TRBV29-1 to TRBJ1-2; D is ambiguous. Germline CDR1 and CDR2: SQVTM and ANQGSEA. Trimming took off 6 bases at V and 5 bases at J, with 19 bases between the two ends. The CDR3 has 14 residues. CDR3 in amino acids: CSVPDGYLPYGYTF. CDR3 bases: TGCAGCGTACCCGACGGATATTTGCCTTATGGCTACACCTTC.